What follows are 21 T cell receptor beta chains derived from one specimen sequenced in a study of radiotherapy plus CTLA-4 blockade in lung cancer. The table came from immunoSEQ multiplex PCR; TCRdb's copy has only in-frame clones and leaves some out. In the table there are tens of thousands of clones, approximately 82% of which are singletons. The specimen was peripheral blood, collected from a patient treated with radiotherapy plus ipilimumab. The receptors were gathered from a human donor with non-small cell lung cancer that progressed on radiotherapy plus ipilimumab.

The sample holds one count of this clone. The chain has TRBV6-5 and TRBJ2-2; TRBD1 matches at 8 bases. Unmatched junction bases numbered 6, after V lost 6 bases and J lost 3 bases. The CDR3 consists of 15 residues. Germline V gene sequence: CDR1 MNHEY, CDR2 SVGAGI. CDR3 in DNA: TGTGCCAGCAGATTGGACAGGGCGTACACCGGGGAGCTGTTTTTT. This codes for CASRLDRAYTGELFF.

The J gene is TRBJ2-1, the V gene TRBV19; TRBD2 matches at 7 bases. Germline V gene sequence: CDR1 LNHDA, CDR2 SQIVND (reference sequence). This CDR3 has 16 amino acids. Losses at the gene ends were 7 bases for V and 0 bases for J; bases not matched to a gene: 9. CDR3 nucleotide sequence: TGTGCCAGTACTGAGCGGGGAAGAAGCTCCTACAATGAGCAGTTCTTC. Its protein product is CASTERGRSSYNEQFF. Full variable domain (rest looked up from reference TRBV19 and TRBJ2-1): DGGITQSPKYLFRKEGQNVTLSCEQNLNHDAMYWYRQDPGQGLRLIYYSQIVNDFQKGDIAEGYSVSREKKESFPLTVTSAQKNPTAFYLCASTERGRSSYNEQFFGPGTRLTVL.

J is TRBJ1-5 and V is TRBV18; tentative D call: TRBD1 (5 bases). The ends were cut back, 4 bases at V and 4 bases at J, with 14 bases in the middle. The CDR3 is 15 amino acids. CDR1 KGHSH and CDR2 LQKENI come from the germline V gene. The CDR3 DNA reads as TGTGCCAGCTCACATAGGGACGGTAGAAATCAGCCCCAGCATTTT. It is translated as CASSHRDGRNQPQHF.

As DNA, the CDR3 is TGTGCCAGCAGCGGGGACAGAGCAATGCAGTTCTTC. It is translated as CASSGDRAMQFF. J is TRBJ2-1 and V is TRBV9; 7 bases fit TRBD1. The CDR3 has 12 amino acids. The V gene's germline CDR1 is SGDLS and CDR2 YYNGEE. With 3 bases clipped from V and 12 bases from J, the junction kept 6 bases outside the gene matches.

The chain combines TRBV23-1 with TRBJ1-1, with D possibly being TRBD1 (5 bases). TRBV23-1 is filed as an ORF, its function uncertain. CDR3 length: 13 amino acids. The germline V and J ends were trimmed by 2 bases and 11 bases, with 15 bases remaining between them. The DNA of the CDR3 is TGCGCCAGCAGTCAACCGACAGCCTGTGGGGCTTTCTTT. Translation: CASSQPTACGAFF.

V and J are TRBV7-8 and TRBJ2-3, with D unclear. The CDR3 runs 14 residues. Germline V gene sequence: CDR1 SGHVS, CDR2 FQNEAQ. Deletions cut 2 bases from V and 2 bases from J, with 8 bases between. The CDR3 loop reads CASSLLVNTDTQYF. The CDR3, as DNA: TGTGCCAGCAGCTTACTGGTGAACACAGATACGCAGTATTTT.

This chain links TRBV28 with TRBJ1-1; a weak D match, TRBD1 (6 bases). The germline V gene encodes CDR1 MDHEN and CDR2 SYDVKM. With 3 bases removed from V and 5 bases from J, the gap between germline ends came to 10 bases. The CDR3 totals 13 residues. CDR3 loop: CASSLDSGTEAFF. The CDR3 DNA reads as TGTGCCAGCAGTTTGGACAGCGGGACTGAAGCTTTCTTT.

DNA for the CDR3: TGCGCCAGCAGCTTGGAAACAGGGGGACGTGGCGAGCAGTACTTC. Translating gives CASSLETGGRGEQYF. The genes are TRBV5-1 and TRBJ2-7; 8 nucleotides match TRBD1. This CDR3 comprises 15 residues. Germline trimming cut 0 bases from V and 6 bases from J; bases unmatched to any gene: 8. CDR1 SGHRS and CDR2 YFSETQ come from the germline V gene.

V is TRBV28 and J is TRBJ2-1, with 9 positions matching TRBD2. The germline gives CDR1 MDHEN, CDR2 SYDVKM. The CDR3 has 15 residues. Trimming at V came to 5 bases and at J to 2 bases, leaving 4 bases not matched to a gene. CDR3 nucleotides: TGTGCCAGCAGTCCGACTAGCGGACCCTACAATGAGCAGTTCTTC. Translation gives CASSPTSGPYNEQFF.

This clone has just one count. CDR3 bases: TGTGCCAGCAGCGTAGCACAGGGGGAGGGCGGCTACACCTTC. Translation: CASSVAQGEGGYTF. The rearrangement uses TRBV9 and TRBJ1-2; 8 nucleotides line up with TRBD1. Trimming took 0 bases from V and 8 from J; bases not matched to a gene: 6. The CDR3 covers 14 residues. Germline assignment: CDR1 SGDLS and CDR2 YYNGEE. The full variable domain, in which reference TRBV9 and TRBJ1-2 provide the parts outside the CDR3, is DSGVTQTPKHLITATGQRVTLRCSPRSGDLSVYWYQQSLDQGLQFLIQYYNGEERAKGNILERFSAQQFPDLHSELNLSSLELGDSALYFCASSVAQGEGGYTFGSGTRLTVV.

The V call is TRBV7-2, the J call TRBJ2-7; 13 bases agree with TRBD2. Trimming cost V 1 base and J 6 bases; bases outside gene matches: 6. The CDR3 contains 16 residues. Germline CDR1 and CDR2: SGHTA and FQGNSA. In nucleotides, the CDR3 is TGTGCCAGCAGCTTAGGACTAGCGGGAGGATCGGGCGAGCAGTACTTC. It is translated as CASSLGLAGGSGEQYF.

This clone was seen more than once but under ten times. This chain connects TRBV27 to TRBJ1-1; tentative D call: TRBD1 (5 bases). CDR1 and CDR2 (germline): MNHEY, SMNVEV (reference sequence). V was pared by 0 bases and J by 8 bases, with 10 bases between. The CDR3 runs to 13 residues. In DNA form, the CDR3 reads TGTGCCAGCAGTTTATCGGCTTGGGGGGAAGCTTTCTTT. It is translated as CASSLSAWGEAFF.

The chain is built from TRBV15 and TRBJ2-7; D may correspond to TRBD1 or TRBD2 (6 bases each). The CDR3 has 14 residues. The V gene lost 4 bases and the J gene lost 5 bases, with 15 bases spanning the gap. The V gene's germline CDR1 is LNHNV and CDR2 YYDKDF (reference sequence). The CDR3 sequence: CATSKGGRYNEQYF. DNA for the CDR3: TGTGCCACCAGCAAAGGGGGGCGATACAACGAGCAGTACTTC. Combining the CDR3 with reference TRBV15 and TRBJ2-7 gives the whole variable domain DAMVIQNPRYQVTQFGKPVTLSCSQTLNHNVMYWYQQKSSQAPKLLFHYYDKDFNNEADTPDNFQSRRPNTSFCFLDIRSPGLGDTAMYLCATSKGGRYNEQYFGPGTRLTVT.

The chain combines TRBV27 with TRBJ1-6; no reliable D call. Trimming cost V 2 bases and J 6 bases, with 5 bases left between them. CDR3 length: 13 amino acids. CDR1 and CDR2 from the germline V gene are MNHEY and SMNVEV (reference sequence). As DNA, the CDR3 is TGTGCCAGCAGTTTAACTGTTAATTCACCCCTCCACTTT. Its translation is CASSLTVNSPLHF.

V usage is TRBV10-3 and J usage is TRBJ2-3, with D perhaps TRBD2 (5 bases). V lost 0 bases and J lost 6, with 25 bases in between. The CDR3 extends over 19 amino acids. CDR1 is ENHRY, CDR2 SYGVKD, per germline. In DNA, the CDR3 is TGTGCCATCAGTGAGTCGAGTGCCCGACTGGACTGGATGGAGGATACGCAGTATTTT. The encoded protein is CAISESSARLDWMEDTQYF.

The chain recombines TRBV10-3 with TRBJ2-1, with D possibly being TRBD2 (6 bases). Trimming left V 6 bases short and J 5 bases short, with 17 bases between. This CDR3 contains 15 residues. Germline-derived CDR1 and CDR2 are ENHRY and SYGVKD. The DNA of the CDR3 is TGTGCCATCAGCTCCCGGGACGGCGGGAACAATGAGCAGTTCTTC. The encoded protein is CAISSRDGGNNEQFF.

As for this clone: Without the conserved terminal phenylalanine or tryptophan, this CDR3 likely stems from a read error. Because the CDR3's place on the DNA is in doubt, the DNA is left out and the CDR3 is given as listed by TCRdb. The CDR3 protein is CASSKESFTGLA. The V gene is TRBV21-1, the J gene TRBJ1-6; the table calls TRBD1, which could not be checked here. TRBV21-1 is labeled a pseudogene. The CDR3 has 12 residues if both end residues are counted.

This chain joins TRBV4-3 and TRBJ2-1; no reliable D call. V was trimmed by 1 base and J by 8 bases, leaving 12 bases between them. This CDR3 region has 14 residues. Germline V gene sequence: CDR1 LGHNA, CDR2 YSLEER. In DNA, the CDR3 is TGCGCCAGCAGCCAAGGACGTCTTTCGGATGAGCAGTTCTTC. Its translation is CASSQGRLSDEQFF.

The chain carries TRBV28 and TRBJ1-2; D is undetermined. Germline loops: CDR1 MDHEN, CDR2 SYDVKM. The CDR3 sequence is 17 residues long. Trimming took 3 bases from V and 4 from J, leaving 21 bases between them. The CDR3 coding sequence is TGTGCCAGCAGTTTTGCCAGGTTTCCCGTTTGGAGCTATGGCTACACCTTC. Encoded protein: CASSFARFPVWSYGYTF.

This chain links TRBV7-3 with TRBJ2-7, with D possibly being TRBD1 (6 bases). CDR1 SGHTA and CDR2 FQGTGA come from the germline V gene. With 5 bases removed from V and 2 bases from J, the gap between germline ends came to 13 bases. The CDR3 sequence is 14 residues long. The CDR3 protein is CASSTDSGPYEQYF. In DNA, the CDR3 is TGTGCCAGCAGCACGGACAGTGGGCCCTACGAGCAGTACTTC.

The V gene is TRBV15, the J gene TRBJ1-4; D perhaps matches TRBD1 (6 bases). V lost 0 bases, J lost 8 bases, and 10 bases lay in between. This CDR3 comprises 14 residues. Germline V gene data show CDR1 as LNHNV and CDR2 as YYDKDF (reference sequence). The CDR3 DNA is TGTGCCACCAGCAGAGATTTAGGACAGGAAAAACTGTTTTTT. This encodes CATSRDLGQEKLFF.